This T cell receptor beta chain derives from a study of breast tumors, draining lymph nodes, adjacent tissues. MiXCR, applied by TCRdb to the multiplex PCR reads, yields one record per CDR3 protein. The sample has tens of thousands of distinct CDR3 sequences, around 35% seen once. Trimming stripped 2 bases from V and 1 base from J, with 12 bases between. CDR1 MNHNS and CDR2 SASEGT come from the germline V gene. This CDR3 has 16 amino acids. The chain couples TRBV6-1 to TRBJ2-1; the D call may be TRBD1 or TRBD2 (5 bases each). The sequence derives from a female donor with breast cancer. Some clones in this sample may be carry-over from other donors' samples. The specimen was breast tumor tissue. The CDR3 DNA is TGTGCCAGCAGTGAATGGGGGAGCGGTTCCTACAATGAGCAGTTCTTC. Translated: CASSEWGSGSYNEQFF.